This TCR beta chain was recorded in a study of T cell responses to AZD1222 COVID-19 vaccine. With respect to this clone: Its specificity is unknown.

The CDR3 loop spans 17 amino acids. Germline CDR1 is LGHNA and CDR2 is YSLEER. V lost 0 bases and J lost 0, with 12 bases in between. Method: immunoSEQ multiplex PCR; TCRdb's copy keeps in-frame clones and lacks some. This sample has about 100,000 clones; around 87% occur once, and the top ten carry 4% to 5%. Study-wide points: Sampling that yielded the repertoires occurred only after the peak T cell response. Increased Spike-specific TCR breadth and depth were observed after two AZD1222 doses.

V is TRBV4-3 and J is TRBJ2-1; D not certain. The sequence came from an adult in good health. The sequenced sample was peripheral blood, obtained on day 0 of MenACWY control vaccination. The chain's CDR3 is CASSQDTATVSYNEQFF. The CDR3 nucleotides read TGCGCCAGCAGCCAAGATACGGCCACTGTCTCCTACAATGAGCAGTTCTTC.